The clone carrying this T cell receptor beta chain occurred once. The length of the CDR3 is 13 residues. Germline-derived CDR1 and CDR2 are SGDLS and YYNGEE. Trimming removed 0 bases at V and 6 bases at J, with 7 bases between. The sample originates from a study of blood T cell repertoires in COVID-19. About the research overall: Sites in the United States, Italy and Spain provided acute and convalescent COVID-19 samples. Sources were T cells, B-cell-depleted T cells, or PBMCs; the material itself was cDNA or gDNA.

Original processing notes: Estimation of nucleated cell counts was performed using reference gene primer amplification. Sequenced by immunoSEQ multiplex PCR; TCRdb stores in-frame clones only, minus some. D and trimming come from the DNA, and the V and J calls and clone size come from that table. Counted here are around 310,000 clones, 85% to 90% occurring once; the ten biggest clones make up more than 0.85%. The V and J genes are TRBV9 and TRBJ1-5; no reliable D call. The receptor was derived from a woman in her thirties or forties with COVID-19, enrolled during active disease. The sequenced material came from peripheral blood. CDR3 in amino acids: CASSVGRGQPQHF. The CDR3 DNA reads as TGTGCCAGCAGCGTAGGACGGGGTCAGCCCCAGCATTTT. Full variable domain (missing parts from reference TRBV9 and TRBJ1-5): DSGVTQTPKHLITATGQRVTLRCSPRSGDLSVYWYQQSLDQGLQFLIQYYNGEERAKGNILERFSAQQFPDLHSELNLSSLELGDSALYFCASSVGRGQPQHFGDGTRLSIL.